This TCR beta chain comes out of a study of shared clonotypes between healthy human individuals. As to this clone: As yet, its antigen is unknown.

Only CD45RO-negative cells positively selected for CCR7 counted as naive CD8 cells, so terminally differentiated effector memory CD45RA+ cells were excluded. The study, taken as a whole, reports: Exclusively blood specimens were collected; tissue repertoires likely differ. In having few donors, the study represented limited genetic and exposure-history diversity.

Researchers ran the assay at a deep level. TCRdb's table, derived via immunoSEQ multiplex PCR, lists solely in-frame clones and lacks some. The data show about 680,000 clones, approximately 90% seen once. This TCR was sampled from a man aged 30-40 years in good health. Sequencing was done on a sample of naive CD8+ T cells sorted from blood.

The CDR3 DNA is TGTGCCAGCAGCTCATGGGACAGGGATGAAAAACTGTTTTTT. Its protein product is CASSSWDRDEKLFF. The genes are TRBV7-9 and TRBJ1-4, with 9 positions matching TRBD1. The V segment lost 4 bases and the J segment 6 bases; nucleotides outside the gene matches: 3. Germline V gene sequence: CDR1 SEHNR, CDR2 FQNEAQ (reference sequence). The CDR3 runs 14 residues.